Presented here are 13 T cell receptor beta chains from one specimen sequenced in a study of blood T cell repertoires in COVID-19. Generated by immunoSEQ multiplex PCR, the TCRdb table keeps only in-frame clones and is missing some. The data show some 300,000 clones, about nine tenths seen once. The sequencing input was PBMCs or T cells enriched from blood (not recorded which). All receptors come from a man aged 25 to 45 who had recovered from COVID-19.

This clone was seen just once. The chain combines TRBV7-8 with TRBJ1-2; D not certain. The V gene lost 0 bases and the J gene lost 8 bases, with 13 bases spanning the gap. This CDR3 comprises 14 residues. Germline loops: CDR1 SGHVS, CDR2 FQNEAQ. CDR3 amino acids: CASSLAQPGDGYTF. For the CDR3, the DNA is TGTGCCAGCAGCTTAGCGCAACCCGGAGACGGCTACACCTTC. Full variable domain (outside the CDR3, taken from reference TRBV7-8 and TRBJ1-2): GAGVSQSPRYKVAKRGQDVALRCDPISGHVSLFWYQQALGQGPEFLTYFQNEAQLDKSGLPSDRFFAERPEGSVSTLKIQRTQQEDSAVYLCASSLAQPGDGYTFGSGTRLTVV.

V gene TRBV7-9 combines with J gene TRBJ2-3; D gene uncertain. V was cut by 1 base and J by 3 bases, with 5 bases left in between. The length of the CDR3 is 13 residues. Germline CDR1 reads SEHNR; CDR2 reads FQNEAQ (reference sequence). CDR3 nucleotide sequence: TGTGCCAGCAGCTTAGGGCAGACAGATACGCAGTATTTT. Protein sequence: CASSLGQTDTQYF.

The rearrangement joins TRBV11-2 to TRBJ1-1; tentative D call: TRBD1 (5 bases). V was pared by 1 base and J by 3 bases, with 15 bases between. Per the germline V gene, CDR1 is SGHAT and CDR2 is FQNNGV. This CDR3 has 16 residues. The DNA for the CDR3 is TGTGCCAGCAGCTTAGGGTACAGGTCCGCGGACACTGAAGCTTTCTTT. This encodes CASSLGYRSADTEAFF.

The J gene is TRBJ1-6, the V gene TRBV18, with TRBD1 identical over 8 bases. This CDR3 is 13 amino acids long. Germline-derived CDR1 and CDR2 are KGHSH and LQKENI. The V gene end was trimmed by 3 bases and the J gene end by 13 bases; junction bases not matched to a gene: 5. The CDR3 DNA follows: TGTGCCAGCTCACCCGAAAGACAGGGGCCCCTCCACTTT. Protein: CASSPERQGPLHF.

The chain recombines TRBV27 with TRBJ1-6, with TRBD1 identical over 7 bases. The germline V gene encodes CDR1 MNHEY and CDR2 SMNVEV (reference sequence). The length of the CDR3 is 17 residues. V dropped 5 bases and J dropped 10; count of bases not matched to a gene: 17. The DNA of the CDR3 is TGTGCCAGCAGTGTGCGACAGGGTCTTTGGTTGGGCTCACCCCTCCACTTT. Its protein product is CASSVRQGLWLGSPLHF.

This chain joins TRBV29-1 and TRBJ2-3; D gene ambiguous. Per germline, CDR1 SQVTM and CDR2 ANQGSEA. The CDR3 totals 13 residues. Trimming stripped 2 bases from V and 2 bases from J, with 8 bases between. DNA of the CDR3: TGCAGCGTTGAAATAACAGCCACAGATACGCAGTATTTT. This gives the protein CSVEITATDTQYF.

The chain has TRBV7-9 and TRBJ1-1; perhaps TRBD1 as D (6 bases). CDR3 length equals 13 residues. V lost 10 bases and J lost 4, with 16 bases in between. The germline gives CDR1 SEHNR, CDR2 FQNEAQ (reference sequence). The CDR3 DNA follows: TGTGCCACTGGAAGGGGGGGAGGCACTGAAGCTTTCTTT. This sequence encodes CATGRGGGTEAFF.

The chain employs TRBV29-1 and TRBJ2-1; 11 nucleotides match TRBD2. The J segment lost 7 bases and the V segment lost 7 bases, leaving 6 bases of the junction unmatched. Germline V CDR1 and CDR2: SQVTM, ANQGSEA. CDR3 size: 13 residues. The CDR3 loop is CSGTGTSGNEQFF. CDR3 DNA sequence: TGCAGCGGGACCGGGACTAGCGGAAATGAGCAGTTCTTC.

This clone was seen only once. The chain joins TRBV7-9 to TRBJ1-2, with 7 bases fitting TRBD1. The V gene end was trimmed by 2 bases and the J gene end by 4 bases; junction bases not matched to a gene: 4. Germline V gives CDR1 SEHNR, CDR2 FQNEAQ (reference sequence). This CDR3 spans 14 amino acids. This chain's CDR3 is CASSLPGTVYGYTF. CDR3 nucleotides: TGTGCCAGCAGCTTACCCGGGACAGTCTATGGCTACACCTTC.

The rearrangement joins TRBV19 to TRBJ2-3; TRBD2 aligns across 10 bases. Trimming cost V 5 bases and J 2 bases; bases outside gene matches: 4. This CDR3 comprises 15 residues. Germline values: CDR1 LNHDA, CDR2 SQIVND (reference sequence). The CDR3 is CASSPTSGFTDTQYF. DNA of the CDR3: TGTGCCAGTAGTCCGACTAGCGGGTTCACAGATACGCAGTATTTT.

This rearrangement joins TRBV12-5 to TRBJ1-2; D possibly corresponds to TRBD1 (6 bases). CDR3 length: 13 amino acids. In germline, CDR1 is LGHNT, CDR2 FRNRAP. Trimming cost V 7 bases and J 3 bases, with 12 bases left between them. The CDR3 nucleotides are TGTGCTAGTGCCCTACAGGGAGACTATGGCTACACCTTC. This gives the protein CASALQGDYGYTF.

The chain is built from TRBV7-9 and TRBJ1-2; 8 bases line up with TRBD1. Per germline, CDR1 SEHNR and CDR2 FQNEAQ (reference sequence). The CDR3 has 14 amino acids. Trimming at V came to 5 bases and at J to 7 bases, leaving 9 bases not matched to a gene. The CDR3 here is CASSIPDRVGGYTF. CDR3 in DNA: TGTGCCAGCAGCATACCGGACAGGGTTGGTGGCTACACCTTC.

The chain couples TRBV11-2 to TRBJ2-7, with no clear D. The CDR3 has 13 amino acids. Germline lookup yields CDR1 SGHAT and CDR2 FQNNGV. V dropped 0 bases and J dropped 1 base, with 4 bases sitting between them. The CDR3 nucleotides are TGTGCCAGCAGCTTAGACTTATCCTACGAGCAGTACTTC. This codes for CASSLDLSYEQYF.